Listed below are T cell receptor beta chains from one sample, sequenced in a study of blood T cell repertoires in COVID-19. Profiled with immunoSEQ multiplex PCR; TCRdb holds only in-frame clones, not every one. The sample includes some 160,000 clones, 84% of them seen just once. Sequencing was done on a sample of peripheral blood. These receptors were obtained from a man in his sixties or seventies with active or convalescent COVID-19. Both conserved end residues are part of each CDR3. Fields, in order: V gene, D gene, J gene, clone size, CDR3 protein, CDR3 DNA. D genes are given only for firm matches. Part of the rows lack a size; the others show once, few, many or a class for expanded clones.

V: TRBV5-4
D: .
J: TRBJ1-2
size: .
CDR3: CASSQDSWRYTF
DNA: TGTGCCAGCAGCCAGGACAGTTGGAGGTACACCTTC

V: TRBV18
D: .
J: TRBJ2-3
size: few
CDR3: CASSRQLGADTQYF
DNA: TGTGCCAGCTCAAGACAGCTAGGGGCAGATACGCAGTATTTT

V: TRBV7-6
D: TRBD1
J: TRBJ2-2
size: .
CDR3: CASSRGRGHTGELFF
DNA: TGTGCCAGCAGCCGTGGCAGGGGGCATACCGGGGAGCTGTTTTTT

V: TRBV7-9
D: .
J: TRBJ1-3
size: .
CDR3: CASSLVTVRDSGNTIYF
DNA: TGTGCCAGCAGCTTAGTGACGGTGCGGGACTCTGGAAACACCATATATTTT

V: TRBV10-3
D: .
J: TRBJ2-1
size: .
CDR3: CAISDPTSPPYNEQFF
DNA: TGTGCCATCAGCGACCCTACTAGCCCGCCCTACAATGAGCAGTTCTTC

V: TRBV6-2/TRBV6-3
D: .
J: TRBJ2-7
size: .
CDR3: CASSYSMSGSGYEQYF
DNA: TGTGCCAGCAGTTACTCGATGTCGGGGTCCGGGTACGAGCAGTACTTC

V: TRBV7-9
D: .
J: TRBJ1-2
size: many
CDR3: CASSFTGPFNYGYTF
DNA: TGTGCCAGCAGCTTTACAGGACCGTTTAACTATGGCTACACCTTC

V: TRBV5-1
D: .
J: TRBJ2-5
size: .
CDR3: CASSLSQGQETQYF
DNA: TGCGCCAGCAGCTTGTCACAGGGTCAAGAGACCCAGTACTTC

V: TRBV19
D: .
J: TRBJ1-1
size: .
CDR3: CASSISVRYRNTEAFF
DNA: TGTGCCAGTAGTATATCAGTCCGTTACAGGAACACTGAAGCTTTCTTT

V: TRBV5-1
D: TRBD1
J: TRBJ1-1
size: .
CDR3: CASSPRGLTEAFF
DNA: TGCGCCAGCAGCCCGAGGGGGCTGACTGAAGCTTTCTTT

V: TRBV6-5
D: .
J: TRBJ1-1
size: once
CDR3: CASRGASEAFF
DNA: TGTGCCAGCAGAGGGGCGTCTGAAGCTTTCTTT

V: TRBV25-1
D: TRBD1
J: TRBJ2-7
size: .
CDR3: CASSEGQGSYEQYF
DNA: TGTGCCAGCAGTGAAGGACAGGGCTCCTACGAGCAGTACTTC

V: TRBV28
D: TRBD1
J: TRBJ2-1
size: few
CDR3: CASSWDRGNEQFF
DNA: TGTGCCAGCAGCTGGGACAGGGGTAATGAGCAGTTCTTC

V: TRBV5-1
D: .
J: TRBJ1-6
size: once
CDR3: CASSQGGYNSPLHF
DNA: TGCGCCAGCAGCCAAGGAGGGTACAATTCACCCCTCCACTTT

V: TRBV5-5
D: TRBD1
J: TRBJ2-7
size: .
CDR3: CASSSLLPRQGPGYEQYF
DNA: TGTGCCAGCAGTTCTCTCCTCCCTAGACAGGGGCCAGGCTACGAGCAGTACTTC

V: TRBV6-4
D: .
J: TRBJ2-7
size: .
CDR3: CASTYEQYF
DNA: TGTGCCAGCACTTACGAGCAGTACTTC

V: TRBV30
D: TRBD1
J: TRBJ1-5
size: .
CDR3: CAWSRQGDQPQHF
DNA: TGTGCCTGGAGTCGGCAGGGGGATCAGCCCCAGCATTTT

V: TRBV19
D: .
J: TRBJ1-1
size: .
CDR3: CASMAGAQRHTEAFF
DNA: TGTGCCAGTATGGCGGGGGCCCAGAGACACACTGAAGCTTTCTTT

V: TRBV6-5
D: .
J: TRBJ2-5
size: .
CDR3: CASYGRVGTQYF
DNA: TGTGCCAGCTACGGGCGGGTGGGGACCCAGTACTTC

V: TRBV2
D: TRBD1
J: TRBJ1-1
size: many
CDR3: CASSEAPVQGGEAFF
DNA: TGTGCCAGCAGTGAAGCTCCAGTACAGGGGGGCGAAGCTTTCTTT

V: TRBV28
D: TRBD1
J: TRBJ1-1
size: .
CDR3: CASSRDRSLPNTEAFF
DNA: TGTGCCAGCAGCCGGGACAGGAGCCTACCGAACACTGAAGCTTTCTTT

V: TRBV27
D: TRBD1
J: TRBJ2-7
size: .
CDR3: CASSFPGQLYEQYF
DNA: TGTGCCAGCAGTTTCCCGGGACAGCTCTACGAGCAGTACTTC

V: TRBV25-1
D: .
J: TRBJ1-1
size: .
CDR3: CASSSALAEAFF
DNA: TGTGCCAGCAGTTCGGCCCTAGCTGAAGCTTTCTTT

V: TRBV23-1
D: .
J: TRBJ1-1
size: few
CDR3: CASSLDRVMNTEAFF
DNA: TGCGCCAGCAGCCTGGACAGAGTCATGAACACTGAAGCTTTCTTT

V: TRBV18
D: .
J: TRBJ2-2
size: .
CDR3: CASSPIQGGTGELFF
DNA: TGTGCCAGCTCACCAATCCAGGGGGGCACCGGGGAGCTGTTTTTT

V: TRBV5-8
D: TRBD1
J: TRBJ1-1
size: .
CDR3: CASSGQGGTEAFF
DNA: TGTGCCAGCAGCGGACAGGGGGGCACTGAAGCTTTCTTT

V: TRBV3-1/TRBV3-2
D: TRBD1
J: TRBJ2-5
size: .
CDR3: CASSRGQGETQYF
DNA: TGTGCCAGCAGCCGCGGACAGGGAGAGACCCAGTACTTC